The next 5 T cell receptor beta chains were all read from a single sample in a study of blood T cell repertoires in COVID-19 (TCRdb year 2020). Libraries came from the immunoSEQ multiplex PCR assay. Here the immuneACCESS table is served through TCRdb, limited to in-frame sequences with V and J called. Missing clones are a known gap in these copies; in checked studies unresolved V genes cover under half, and the rest lacks a known reason. Here the sample has about 150,000 clones; roughly 90% occur a single time. The ten top clones hold about 4% of the sample. Material: peripheral blood. These receptor sequences come from an older woman with active or convalescent COVID-19.

V and J are TRBV7-2 and TRBJ2-1, with TRBD2 identical over 9 bases. V dropped 0 bases and J dropped 2; count of bases not matched to a gene: 2. Germline CDR1 reads SGHTA; CDR2 reads FQGNSA. This CDR3 spans 16 amino acids. The CDR3: CASSLASGGTYNEQFF. The CDR3 coding sequence is TGTGCCAGCAGCTTAGCTAGCGGGGGCACCTACAATGAGCAGTTCTTC.

The chain combines TRBV18 with TRBJ1-5, with a weak D call TRBD1 (5 bases). The V end was cut by 6 bases, the J end by 5 bases, with 20 bases between. The CDR3 sequence is 16 residues long. Germline lookup yields CDR1 KGHSH and CDR2 LQKENI. The CDR3 is CASSHAGGMGHQPQHF. CDR3 sequence (DNA): TGTGCCAGCTCGCACGCCGGGGGGATGGGGCATCAGCCCCAGCATTTT.

This chain connects TRBV7-8 to TRBJ1-6; 8 bases are shared with TRBD1. The CDR3 is 14 residues long. Germline assignment: CDR1 SGHVS and CDR2 FQNEAQ. With V trimmed by 6 bases and J by 5 bases, 3 bases remained unmatched. CDR3 nucleotide sequence: TGTGCCAGCAGTCTGACAGGGGATAATTCACCCCTCCACTTT. Translated, it gives CASSLTGDNSPLHF. Filled out from reference TRBV7-8 and TRBJ1-6, the complete variable domain reads GAGVSQSPRYKVAKRGQDVALRCDPISGHVSLFWYQQALGQGPEFLTYFQNEAQLDKSGLPSDRFFAERPEGSVSTLKIQRTQQEDSAVYLCASSLTGDNSPLHFGNGTRLTVT.

The chain couples TRBV4-3 to TRBJ1-4; weak D call: TRBD1 (6 bases). The CDR3 extends over 15 amino acids. Trimming removed 1 base from V and 7 bases from J, with 13 bases in between. Germline V gives CDR1 LGHNA, CDR2 YSLEER. Here the CDR3 reads CASSQGTIRGEKLFF. In nucleotides, the CDR3 is TGCGCCAGCAGCCAAGGGACAATCAGGGGTGAAAAACTGTTTTTT.

This clone appeared once. The chain is built from TRBV5-6 and TRBJ2-5; D perhaps matches TRBD1 (6 bases). The CDR3 extends over 15 amino acids. Germline CDR1 reads SGHDT; CDR2 reads YYEEEE. V was shortened by 4 bases and J by 2 bases, with 15 bases between the two germline ends. DNA for the CDR3: TGTGCCAGCAGCCGAATTGAAAGGGGGCAAGAGACCCAGTACTTC. Its protein is CASSRIERGQETQYF.